The rows below give T cell receptor beta chains drawn from one sample of a study of radiotherapy plus CTLA-4 blockade in lung cancer. The protocol was immunoSEQ multiplex PCR, while the TCRdb copy is restricted to in-frame clones and leaves out a portion. Here the sample spans about 39,000 clones, 75% to 80% being singletons. The input for sequencing was peripheral blood, taken from a patient treated with radiotherapy plus ipilimumab. The receptors come from a human donor with non-small cell lung cancer that progressed on radiotherapy plus ipilimumab. The conserved cysteine and the conserved F or W are not part of the CDR3 here. D genes are given only for firm matches.

j_call v_call d_call cdr3_aa
TRBJ1-6 TRBV6-1 TRBD1 ASSEVDARGGGYSPLH
TRBJ1-1 TRBV7-2 TRBD1 ASSTGTGFTEAF
TRBJ2-1 TRBV4-2 TRBD2 ASSQAGLAGVNEQF
TRBJ1-1 TRBV5-5 - ASSLAFRSGYTEAF
TRBJ1-2 TRBV28 - ASSPPSRGGGYT
TRBJ1-3 TRBV9 - ASSAVLGNTIY
TRBJ2-3 TRBV2 TRBD2 ASSEGLARTDTQY
TRBJ2-3 TRBV7-2 TRBD2 ASSLEGRGLDTQY
TRBJ1-4 TRBV5-4 - ASSFPGESSEKLF
TRBJ2-4 TRBV9 TRBD1 ASSVEGQGRAGNIQY
TRBJ1-4 TRBV4-1 - ASSQAGDEKLF
TRBJ1-1 TRBV6-5 TRBD1 ASSFDRETF
TRBJ2-7 TRBV4-3 - ASSPQVLSYEQY
TRBJ2-3 TRBV7-2 - ASSLFRGARTDTQY